This TCR beta chain was recovered during a study of blood T cells in healthy people across ages. Study-wide points: Whereas aged donors had fewer naive CD4+ cells, long-lived donors had more of them and higher diversity. Nothing was known about donor CMV status, and this possibly confounded expanded clonotype changes.

From germline, CDR1 is KGHDR and CDR2 SFDVKD. CDR3 length: 15 residues. After removal of 6 bases from V and 12 bases from J, the junction contained 11 bases not matched to a gene. Sample-barcoded 5' priming and a J-beta primer mix drove a second PCR of about 7 to 12 cycles. Each CDR3 protein is one row after TCRdb ran MiXCR on the 5' RACE reads. The sample contains some 1.8 million distinct CDR3 sequences, approximately 39% of which appear only once. Points on this clonotype: The antigen is not known.

The chain combines TRBV24-1 with TRBJ2-1; 12 bases map to TRBD2. Sequencing was performed on blood. This clonotype originated in a human donor in good health. CDR3 sequence (DNA): TGTGCCACCAGTACTAGCGGGGGGTCAAAGGGTGTGCAGTTCTTC. This encodes CATSTSGGSKGVQFF.